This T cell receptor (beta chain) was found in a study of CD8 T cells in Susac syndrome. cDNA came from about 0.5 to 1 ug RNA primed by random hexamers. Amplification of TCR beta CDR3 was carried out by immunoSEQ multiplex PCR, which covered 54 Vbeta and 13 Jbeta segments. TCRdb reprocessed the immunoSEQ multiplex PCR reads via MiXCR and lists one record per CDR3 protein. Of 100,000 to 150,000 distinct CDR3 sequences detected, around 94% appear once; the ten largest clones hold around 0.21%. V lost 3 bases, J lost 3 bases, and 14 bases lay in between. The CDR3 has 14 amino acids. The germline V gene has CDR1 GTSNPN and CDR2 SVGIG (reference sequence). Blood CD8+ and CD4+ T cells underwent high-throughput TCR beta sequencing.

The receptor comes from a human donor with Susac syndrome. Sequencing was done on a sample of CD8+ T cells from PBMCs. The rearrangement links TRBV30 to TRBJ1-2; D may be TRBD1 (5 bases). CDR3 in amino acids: CAWSSRGIYYGYTF. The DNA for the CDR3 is TGTGCCTGGAGCTCGAGGGGAATCTACTATGGCTACACCTTC.